What follows are 17 T cell receptor beta chains derived from one specimen sequenced in a study of technical replicates of blood from a handful of donors. Data came from immunoSEQ multiplex PCR; TCRdb stores just in-frame clones and leaves some out. The sample lists about 95,000 clones; 85% to 95% were seen once. Sample: T cells isolated from PBMCs. The receptor source for this set is a human donor in good health.

This chain links TRBV7-8 with TRBJ1-1; D uncertain. Germline CDR1 reads SGHVS; CDR2 reads FQNEAQ. V was trimmed by 1 base and J by 3 bases, leaving 9 bases between them. The CDR3 length is 14 residues. CDR3 bases: TGTGCCAGCAGCTTAGAAGCAGGTTACACTGAAGCTTTCTTT. Protein: CASSLEAGYTEAFF.

The rearrangement links TRBV6-5 to TRBJ1-1, with TRBD1 as a possible D gene (6 bases). This CDR3 is built from 15 residues. The germline V gene encodes CDR1 MNHEY and CDR2 SVGAGI. V was cut by 2 bases and J by 2 bases, with 12 bases left in between. This CDR3 reads CASSYPGGANTEAFF. The CDR3 coding sequence is TGTGCCAGCAGTTACCCCGGGGGGGCAAACACTGAAGCTTTCTTT.

The chain couples TRBV4-1 to TRBJ1-5; maybe TRBD1 (5 bases). Germline V lookup: CDR1 MGHRA, CDR2 YSYEKL. V was clipped by 3 bases and J by 4 bases, with 10 bases between them. The CDR3 length is 14 residues. The CDR3 is CASSHPGVNQPQHF. CDR3 DNA sequence: TGCGCCAGCAGCCACCCGGGGGTTAATCAGCCCCAGCATTTT.

The chain joins TRBV7-9 to TRBJ2-3; no clear D. Trimming shortened V by 1 base and J by 4 bases, and 12 bases separated the two germline ends. The CDR3 length is 15 residues. Germline V CDR1 and CDR2: SEHNR, FQNEAQ (reference sequence). The CDR3 DNA reads TGTGCCAGCAGCTTAGTCTCTCAGGTCCCAGATACGCAGTATTTT. The encoded protein is CASSLVSQVPDTQYF.

V is TRBV28 and J is TRBJ1-2; D not certain. Looked up from germline, CDR1 is MDHEN and CDR2 is SYDVKM. This CDR3 is built from 14 residues. V lost 5 bases and J lost 0, with 10 bases in between. DNA of the CDR3: TGTGCCAGCAGTCCCCCGCTAGCTAACTATGGCTACACCTTC. Protein product: CASSPPLANYGYTF.

The chain carries TRBV7-3 and TRBJ1-1; D remains ambiguous. In germline, CDR1 is SGHTA, CDR2 FQGTGA. V lost 5 bases and J lost 1, with 11 bases in between. The CDR3 is made up of 14 amino acids. The CDR3 spells CASSDQAGNTEAFF. DNA of the CDR3: TGTGCCAGCAGCGACCAGGCCGGGAACACTGAAGCTTTCTTT.

This chain connects TRBV27 to TRBJ1-2, with D hard to call. The CDR3 has 13 residues. CDR1 and CDR2 (germline): MNHEY, SMNVEV (reference sequence). V lost 6 bases, J lost 3 bases, and 11 bases lay in between. CDR3 nucleotides: TGTGCCAGCAGCTGGGCCAAGGACTATGGCTACACCTTC. Translating gives CASSWAKDYGYTF.

The chain joins TRBV11-2 to TRBJ2-7; perhaps TRBD2 as D (6 bases). V lost 5 bases to trimming and J lost 5 bases, with 19 bases between them. The CDR3 has 15 amino acids. Germline CDR1 and CDR2: SGHAT and FQNNGV. CDR3 residues: CASSPILGGSHEQYF. CDR3 bases: TGTGCCAGCAGCCCCATATTAGGAGGGAGCCACGAGCAGTACTTC.

The chain is built from TRBV6-6 and TRBJ2-1; the match to TRBD2 covers 8 bases. This CDR3 spans 16 amino acids. Germline CDR1 reads MNHNY; CDR2 reads SVGAGI (reference sequence). V shed 6 bases, J shed 8 bases, and the junction held 15 bases outside the gene matches. The CDR3 DNA sequence: TGTGCCAGCAGATTTGAGCGGGAGTCAAGGAGGGATGAGCAGTTCTTC. Encoded protein: CASRFERESRRDEQFF.

The genes are TRBV5-1 and TRBJ2-7; 10 bases agree with TRBD1. Losses at the gene ends were 4 bases for V and 3 bases for J; bases not matched to a gene: 7. Germline V gives CDR1 SGHRS, CDR2 YFSETQ. The CDR3 runs to 15 residues. Here the CDR3 reads CASSEWDRGVYEQYF. The CDR3 DNA sequence: TGCGCCAGCAGCGAATGGGACAGGGGCGTCTACGAGCAGTACTTC.

This clone has just one count. The rearrangement joins TRBV6-5 to TRBJ1-2, with D hard to call. Trimming left V 5 bases short and J 8 bases short, with 15 bases between. Per germline, CDR1 MNHEY and CDR2 SVGAGI. The CDR3 length is 13 residues. In DNA, the CDR3 is TGTGCCAGCAGTCCACCGAATTTACGGGGCTACACCTTC. Amino acid sequence: CASSPPNLRGYTF.

This clone has just one count. The CDR3: CASSFSGGLDIQYF. CDR3 coding DNA: TGTGCCAGCAGTTTCTCCGGGGGGTTGGACATTCAGTACTTC. V and J are TRBV6-1 and TRBJ2-4, with 7 bases matching TRBD2. The CDR3 is made up of 14 amino acids. After removal of 5 bases from V and 8 bases from J, the junction contained 9 bases not matched to a gene. Germline values: CDR1 MNHNS, CDR2 SASEGT.

The V gene is TRBV19, the J gene TRBJ2-1; 7 bases line up with TRBD2. The V gene end was trimmed by 3 bases and the J gene end by 10 bases; junction bases not matched to a gene: 9. CDR3 size: 14 residues. CDR1 is LNHDA, CDR2 SQIVND, per germline (reference sequence). The CDR3 here is CASSILGGSEEQFF. The CDR3 DNA is TGTGCCAGTAGTATTCTGGGCGGGAGCGAGGAGCAGTTCTTC.

Points on this clone: Relative to the germline gene, one junction end is altered; a read error may explain this. The chain couples TRBV7-7 to TRBJ2-5; perhaps TRBD1 as D (5 bases). The CDR3 consists of 13 residues. Germline V gives CDR1 SSHAT, CDR2 FNYEAQ (reference sequence). The CDR3 here is CASSYRFQETQYF. The CDR3, as DNA: TGTGCTAGCAGCTACAGGTTCCAAGAGACCCAGTACTTC.

V and J are TRBV5-4 and TRBJ2-1; TRBD2 matches at 11 bases. CDR3 length: 15 residues. Germline CDR1 is SGHNT and CDR2 is YYREEE (reference sequence). The trim removed 0 bases at V and 4 bases at J, leaving 0 bases unmatched. CDR3 residues: CASSLGLAGYNEQFF. The CDR3 coding sequence is TGTGCCAGCAGCTTGGGACTAGCGGGGTACAATGAGCAGTTCTTC.

V and J are TRBV6-5 and TRBJ1-1; 7 bases line up with TRBD1. CDR3 length equals 15 residues. After removal of 2 bases from V and 4 bases from J, the junction contained 7 bases not matched to a gene. Germline loops: CDR1 MNHEY, CDR2 SVGAGI. The CDR3 coding sequence is TGTGCCAGCAGTTACCCCCGTGAGGGGGCCACTGAAGCTTTCTTT. Translation: CASSYPREGATEAFF.

This sequence joins TRBV27 and TRBJ1-4; D is undetermined. This CDR3 is 17 amino acids long. Germline V gene lookup returns CDR1 MNHEY and CDR2 SMNVEV (reference sequence). V lost 8 bases and J 4 bases, leaving 23 bases between the germline ends. The CDR3 DNA is TGTGCCAGCGGAGGAGGCCAAATGTCGGTCTTTAATGAAAAACTGTTTTTT. It translates to CASGGGQMSVFNEKLFF.